This TCR beta chain stems from a study of T cell responses to AZD1222 COVID-19 vaccine (dated by TCRdb to 2020 to 2023). Regarding the complete study: AZD1222 recipients whose second dose came at about 4 weeks and those whose second dose came at about 12 weeks were combined into one group, since spike-specific TCR depth and breadth did not differ between the two schedules. Trial participants were enrolled into age subgroups of 18-55, 56-69 and 70-plus years, which contained around 150, 28 and 57 TCR-sequenced participants, respectively. TCR sequencing covered about 230 trial participants: 200 to 220 given two doses of AZD1222 and about 26 given two doses of MenACWY control vaccine.

The CDR3 regions of human TCRbeta chains were analyzed by immunosequencing. Under the source paper's analysis protocol: TCRs in the repertoires were compared against a reference library of SARS-CoV-2-specific TCRs that had been generated with the MIRA antigen-specificity platform. Breadth was defined as the fraction of unique TCRs that were SARS-CoV-2-associated, and depth was defined as the fraction of total T cells that were SARS-CoV-2-associated. Using the MIRA data, each spike-specific TCR was assigned both to the spike region to which the TCR was reactive and to a CD4 or CD8 class. Log10-transformed breadth and depth values were compared by one-way ANOVA with Sidak's multiple comparisons tests. Entries here come from immuneACCESS through TCRdb and include only in-frame sequences with V and J called. Some clones fail to appear in such tables; in the studies checked, an unresolved V gene covers under half of the shortfall, and the cause of the remainder is unknown. D and trimming come from the DNA, and the V and J calls and clone size come from that table. The sample contains approximately 130,000 clones, roughly 93% of them found a single time. Roughly 0.87% of the sample comes from the top ten.

Of note for this clone: This receptor's antigen is unknown. No clone much larger than this one lies a single base away; base qualities are absent.

Interpreted using the paper, the time point label stands for: baseline before first vaccination. Samples from vaccinated people were obtained from the UK trials COV001 and COV002, which included a single-blind randomized controlled phase 2/3 trial of AZD1222 (ChAdOx1 nCoV-19) in healthy adults. For TCRbeta chain sequencing, PBMC samples from trial participants were taken at day 0 and at day 28 after the second dose. What the work shows at the level of the full study, not this receptor alone: Conclusions about previously exposed vaccinees are limited, since just six or seven AZD1222 recipients were seropositive for SARS-CoV-2 at baseline. Because no day 14 peak-response samples were available, repertoires were characterized only after the peak T cell response. Participants were mostly white British, with more females than males. The authors suggested clonal diversity may have been underestimated. A significant rise in spike-specific TCR breadth and depth was observed after two AZD1222 doses relative to day 0 and relative to MenACWY recipients. In the small 56-69-year group, the increase in depth fell short of significance, most likely because of low power. Reportedly, almost half of the unique spike-specific TCRs recognized epitopes lying outside the regions that are mutated in the B.1.351 and B.1.1.7 variants. Vaccine-associated CD4 TCRs spanned the whole spike protein, with dominant responses in regions 160-218 and 743-854.

V is cut back by 3 bases and J by 0 bases, with 9 bases in the junction unmatched. The CDR3 contains 19 residues, cysteine and phenylalanine counted. Here the CDR3 DNA is all that survives: 57 bases in frame from base 1. CDR1 and CDR2 (MGHRA, YSYEKL) derive from the germline V gene. This TCR derives from an adult in good health. The rearranged segments are TRBV4-1 and TRBJ2-7, with 15 bases in between that match TRBD2. Sequenced here: peripheral blood, sampled on day 0 of AZD1222 vaccination. The CDR3 protein: CASSQTPGTSGGFSYEQYF. The nucleotide sequence reads as follows: TGCGCCAGCAGCCAGACCCCCGGGACTAGCGGGGGGTTCTCCTACGAGCAGTACTTC.